Listed here are 5 T cell receptor beta chains from one sample, sequenced in a study of OX40 agonist ivuxolimab in advanced cancers. The method was immunoSEQ multiplex PCR; TCRdb's version includes in-frame clones alone and lacks a portion of them. Among just over 80,000 clones, roughly 84% were seen once, and the ten largest hold over 0.25%. The specimen comprised CD4+ or CD8+ T cells sorted from blood, sampled in a trial of the OX40 agonist ivuxolimab. These receptors were taken from an adult with an advanced solid tumor such as melanoma, head and neck, liver or kidney cancer.

The chain's CDR3 is CASSLVAGRGELFF. Here the CDR3 DNA reads TGTGCCAGCAGCTTAGTTGCGGGAAGAGGGGAGCTGTTTTTT. The chain recombines TRBV7-2 with TRBJ2-2, with D perhaps matching TRBD2 (6 bases). Germline loops: CDR1 SGHTA, CDR2 FQGNSA. The CDR3 is made up of 14 amino acids. The germline V and J ends were trimmed by 1 base and 8 bases, with 11 bases remaining between them.

The chain uses TRBV5-1 and TRBJ1-2; D is uncertain. This CDR3 has 16 residues. From germline, CDR1 is SGHRS and CDR2 YFSETQ. V was trimmed by 2 bases and J by 3 bases, leaving 17 bases between them. The CDR3 DNA reads as TGCGCCAGCAGCTTACAAGGGTTCCCAGGCGACTATGGCTACACCTTC. Residues: CASSLQGFPGDYGYTF.

The gene calls are TRBV14 and TRBJ2-1, with 12 positions matching TRBD2. The CDR3 runs to 16 residues. J lost 4 bases, V lost 4 bases, and 5 bases had no gene match. CDR1 and CDR2 (germline): SGHDN, FVKESK. The CDR3 bases are TGTGCCAGCAGCCGAACTAGCGGGGGGATATACAATGAGCAGTTCTTC. Translation gives CASSRTSGGIYNEQFF.

V gene TRBV9 combines with J gene TRBJ1-3; weak D call: TRBD1 (5 bases). Looked up from germline, CDR1 is SGDLS and CDR2 is YYNGEE. The ends were cut back, 0 bases at V and 2 bases at J, with 18 bases in the middle. The CDR3 covers 18 residues. CDR3 DNA sequence: TGTGCCAGCAGCGTAGACCCAGGGAAGGGTAGGCCTGGAAACACCATATATTTT. It is translated as CASSVDPGKGRPGNTIYF.

J is TRBJ2-1 and V is TRBV9; D possibly uses TRBD1 or TRBD2 (5 bases each). This CDR3 has 16 residues. Germline V gives CDR1 SGDLS, CDR2 YYNGEE. V lost 0 bases and J 9 bases, leaving 19 bases between the germline ends. The CDR3 DNA sequence: TGTGCCAGCAGCGTAGCTGATTGGGGGAGAAGAAGTGAGCAGTTCTTC. Translating it yields CASSVADWGRRSEQFF.